These T cell receptor beta chains were read from a single sample in a study of cytomegalovirus exposure and HLA in healthy donors. Only in-frame clones appear in the TCRdb table, and some are missing; sequencing was by immunoSEQ multiplex PCR. The table lists under 200,000 clones, 79% of them singletons. Input material: PBMCs. Every receptor here comes from a woman between 35 and 50 years old in good health and CMV-seronegative. Both conserved end residues are part of each CDR3. The order of the fields is clone size, D gene, J gene, V gene, CDR3 DNA, CDR3 protein. The D gene is left open where the match is weak. Only some rows state a clone size, as once, few, many or a class for expanded clones.

-,-,TRBJ1-1,TRBV5-6,TGTGCCAGCAGGACTTCCGGGGTTGGAGGCACTGAAGCTTTCTTT,CASRTSGVGGTEAFF
-,TRBD1,TRBJ2-5,TRBV13,TGTGCCAGCAGCTTAGCCCGGGGACAGGAAGAGGAAGAGACCCAGTACTTC,CASSLARGQEEEETQYF
-,TRBD2,TRBJ2-1,TRBV10-1,TGCGCCAGCAGCTTTGGAGGGCGGCGGGGGGGCCTCGAGCAGTTCTTC,CASSFGGRRGGLEQFF
-,-,TRBJ2-7,TRBV18,TGTGCCAGCTCACCACCAGGGGAATACGAGCAGTACTTC,CASSPPGEYEQYF
-,-,TRBJ2-1,TRBV1,TGCACCAGCAGCCCCCTTTCCGGGAGGGACTACAATGAGCAGTTCTTC,CTSSPLSGRDYNEQFF
once,-,TRBJ2-5,TRBV29-1,TGCAGCGTTCAGAAGAGGTACCAAGAGACCCAGTACTTC,CSVQKRYQETQYF
-,-,TRBJ2-7,TRBV5-6,TGTGCCAGCAGTCGGGACGGGAGCTCCTACGAGCAGTACTTC,CASSRDGSSYEQYF
-,TRBD2,TRBJ2-5,TRBV5-6,TGTGCCAGCAGTTTAGCGGGGAAGTACCAAGAGACCCAGTACTTC,CASSLAGKYQETQYF
-,TRBD2,TRBJ2-3,TRBV12-5,TGTGCTAGTGGTGAACTAGCGGGAGCTGGGACGCAGTATTTT,CASGELAGAGTQYF
-,TRBD1,TRBJ1-5,TRBV30,TGTGCCTGGGGCCGGGCAGGGGGCGCGGGTCAGCCCCAGCATTTT,CAWGRAGGAGQPQHF
-,-,TRBJ2-7,TRBV6-5,TGTGCCAGCAGTTACTCCCGACAGCTATCCTACGAGCAGTACTTC,CASSYSRQLSYEQYF
-,-,TRBJ2-7,TRBV28,TGTGCCAGCAGTTCCGGACAGTTCGGCTCCTACGAGCAGTACTTC,CASSSGQFGSYEQYF
-,-,TRBJ1-2,TRBV7-3,TGTGCCAGCAGCTTAACGGGGGGGAACTATGGCTACACCTTC,CASSLTGGNYGYTF
-,-,TRBJ2-5,TRBV5-1,TGCGCCAGCAGCTTGGGTATGCGGGTAGCGCTAAACCAAGAGACCCAGTACTTC,CASSLGMRVALNQETQYF
-,TRBD2,TRBJ2-7,TRBV19,TGTGCCAGTAGTATCCTCCCCATGACTAGCGGGTCCTACGAGCAGTACTTC,CASSILPMTSGSYEQYF
-,TRBD1,TRBJ2-1,TRBV7-3,TGTGCCAGCAGCTCCCGGACAGGGAGGAATGAGCAGTTCTTC,CASSSRTGRNEQFF
-,TRBD1,TRBJ2-6,TRBV11-2,TGTGCCAGCAGCTCTGGGACAGGGACTGGGGCCAACGTCCTGACTTTC,CASSSGTGTGANVLTF
-,TRBD1,TRBJ1-5,TRBV30,TGTGCCTGGAGTGAGGACAGGGGATTCGGTCCCAATCAGCCCCAGCATTTT,CAWSEDRGFGPNQPQHF
-,TRBD2,TRBJ2-3,TRBV5-1,TGCGCCAGCAGCTTAGGGCGGGAGAGGACAGATACGCAGTATTTT,CASSLGRERTDTQYF
-,-,TRBJ1-1,TRBV28,TGTGCCAGCAGCCCGTGGGGCACCGGGGGCACTGAAGCTTTCTTT,CASSPWGTGGTEAFF
-,-,TRBJ2-1,TRBV28,TGTGCCAGCAGTTTAGTTTCCGGGAGCAATGAGCAGTTCTTC,CASSLVSGSNEQFF
-,TRBD1,TRBJ1-4,TRBV6-5,TGTGCCAGCAGTACCGACAGGGTCGGTGAAAAACTGTTTTTT,CASSTDRVGEKLFF
-,-,TRBJ2-1,TRBV4-2,TGTGCCAGCAGCCACGGCTACCCAGGCTCCTACAATGAGCAGTTCTTC,CASSHGYPGSYNEQFF
-,TRBD2,TRBJ2-7,TRBV5-1,TGCGCCAGCAGCCTAACCTCTGGGACTAGCGGAGTTAACTACGAGCAGTACTTC,CASSLTSGTSGVNYEQYF
-,TRBD1,TRBJ2-7,TRBV28,TGTGCCAGCAATAGCCCGACAGGGGCCTACGAGCAGTACTTC,CASNSPTGAYEQYF
-,-,TRBJ1-2,TRBV27,TGTGCCAGCAAGAGTAGCTATGGCTACACCTTC,CASKSSYGYTF
-,TRBD1,TRBJ1-2,TRBV14,TGTGCCAGCAGCCAAGTTAGACAGGGGACTGGCGGCTACACCTTC,CASSQVRQGTGGYTF
-,-,TRBJ2-1,TRBV13,TGTGCCAGCAGCTTGCAGGTCTCCTACAATGAGCAGTTCTTC,CASSLQVSYNEQFF
-,-,TRBJ1-6,TRBV5-8,TGTGCCAGCAGCTGGTCGTCGCTGACAGACTATTCACCCCTCCACTTT,CASSWSSLTDYSPLHF
few,TRBD2,TRBJ2-1,TRBV7-2,TGTGCCAGCGGGCGGGAGTCGGTCAATGAGCAGTTCTTC,CASGRESVNEQFF
once,TRBD2,TRBJ2-7,TRBV11-2,TGTGCCAGCAGCCAAGGGACTAGCGGGGGCATGACCTACGAGCAGTACTTC,CASSQGTSGGMTYEQYF
-,TRBD1,TRBJ2-2,TRBV5-5,TGTGCCAGCAGCTCGTTCCAAGACAGGGGGTGGACCGGGGAGCTGTTTTTT,CASSSFQDRGWTGELFF
-,-,TRBJ2-7,TRBV19,TGTGCCAGTAGTGTAAACAGGGTTACCGAGCAGTACTTC,CASSVNRVTEQYF
-,-,TRBJ1-5,TRBV5-1,TGCGCCAGCAGCTTCGTCCCTATAAACAATCAGCCCCAGCATTTT,CASSFVPINNQPQHF
few,TRBD1,TRBJ1-1,TRBV10-3,TGTGCCACCACAGGGGACACTGAAGCTTTCTTT,CATTGDTEAFF
-,TRBD1,TRBJ1-1,TRBV7-3,TGTGCCAGCAGCTTAATGACAGGGGGGTTAGTAGGAAACACTGAAGCTTTCTTT,CASSLMTGGLVGNTEAFF
-,-,TRBJ1-1,TRBV5-4,TGTGCCAGCAGCTTCCCAACGGGACAAAACACTGAAGCTTTCTTT,CASSFPTGQNTEAFF
once,-,TRBJ1-3,TRBV28,TGTGCCAGTACGGACAGTCACTCTGGAAACACCATATATTTT,CASTDSHSGNTIYF
-,TRBD1,TRBJ2-1,TRBV15,TGTGCCACCAGCAAAGAGGCCAGGGGGTCCTACAATGAGCAGTTCTTC,CATSKEARGSYNEQFF
-,TRBD2,TRBJ2-2,TRBV7-9,TGTGCCAGCAGCCACAGAGCGGGAGACTCGTCGGGGAACACCGGGGAGCTGTTTTTT,CASSHRAGDSSGNTGELFF
-,TRBD2,TRBJ2-1,TRBV5-4,TGTGCCAGCGGCGGACTAGCGGGAGTCGGCGAGCAGTTCTTC,CASGGLAGVGEQFF
-,TRBD2,TRBJ2-3,TRBV28,TGTGCCAGCAGTTTCCTAGCGGGAACAGATACGCAGTATTTT,CASSFLAGTDTQYF
-,-,TRBJ2-4,TRBV29-1,TGCAGCGTTGAAGTGGGGGCCGGGGTAGCCAAAAACATTCAGTACTTC,CSVEVGAGVAKNIQYF
-,-,TRBJ1-5,TRBV6-5,TGTGCCAGCAGTTACTCGGCGGGGGCAGGTAATCAGCCCCAGCATTTT,CASSYSAGAGNQPQHF
-,-,TRBJ2-5,TRBV19,TGTGCCAGTAGTCGGGCGGGACAAGAGACCCAGTACTTC,CASSRAGQETQYF
-,-,TRBJ2-7,TRBV6-1,TGTGCCAGCAGTGAAGACTGGTCGGGGGCCTACGAGCAGTACTTC,CASSEDWSGAYEQYF
-,-,TRBJ1-2,TRBV4-1,TGCGCCAGCAGCCAAGTTAGGCAGGCGCTCTATGGCTACACCTTC,CASSQVRQALYGYTF
-,TRBD2,TRBJ2-1,TRBV5-6,TGTGCCAGCAGCTGGGGGGGTAGCTCCTACAATGAGCAGTTCTTC,CASSWGGSSYNEQFF
once,TRBD1,TRBJ1-1,TRBV18,TGTGCCAGCTCACGCGACAGGGTCAACGAAGCTTTCTTT,CASSRDRVNEAFF
-,-,TRBJ2-7,TRBV5-1,TGCGCCAGCAGCTTTGGCCAGGGCACCTACGAGCAGTACTTC,CASSFGQGTYEQYF
few,-,TRBJ1-4,TRBV27,TGTGCCAGAACAACAGCGGAGCCGGAACTTAATGAAAAACTGTTTTTT,CARTTAEPELNEKLFF
few,TRBD2,TRBJ2-7,TRBV5-4,TGTGCCAGCAGACCGTGGGGGGGTGGGGACTACGAGCAGTACTTC,CASRPWGGGDYEQYF
-,-,TRBJ2-2,TRBV28,TGTGCCAGCAGTTCTAAGAGGGAGGACGTTTGGGGGGAGCTGTTTTTT,CASSSKREDVWGELFF
-,TRBD2,TRBJ2-7,TRBV7-3,TGTGCCAGCAGCTTGTTAGCGGGAGGCCGCTACGAGCAGTACTTC,CASSLLAGGRYEQYF
-,TRBD2,TRBJ2-3,TRBV6-1,TGTGCCAGCAGTCCGAGGGAGGGCCCGGTACATACGCAGTATTTT,CASSPREGPVHTQYF
-,-,TRBJ2-7,TRBV7-6,TGTGCCAGCAGCCTCGTAGACAGTGGTGGCTACGAGCAGTACTTC,CASSLVDSGGYEQYF
few,-,TRBJ1-1,TRBV6-1,TGTGCCAGCAACAGGGTAGGTTCACCGAACACTGAAGCTTTCTTT,CASNRVGSPNTEAFF
-,TRBD1,TRBJ1-2,TRBV27,TGTGCCAGCAGTTTATCAACAGGGGGCTATGGCTACACCTTC,CASSLSTGGYGYTF
-,-,TRBJ2-7,TRBV4-2,TGTGCCAGCAGCCAAGATCTGCGGTTTCCCCACGAGCAGTACTTC,CASSQDLRFPHEQYF
-,-,TRBJ1-1,TRBV2,TGTGCCAGCAGCCCCCGGTGGGAGCTATCAGAAGCTTTCTTT,CASSPRWELSEAFF